The T cell receptor beta chain under discussion was sequenced for a study of blood T cell repertoires in COVID-19. About the research overall: Researchers got acute and convalescent COVID-19 samples from the United States, Italy and Spain.

Per the original methods: By means of reference gene primer amplification, nucleated cell counts were estimated. Method: immunoSEQ multiplex PCR; TCRdb's copy keeps in-frame clones and lacks some. That table supplies the V and J calls and clone size; D and trimming were determined from the DNA. Of 350,000 to 450,000 clones in the sample, roughly 86% were seen once. V was pared by 5 bases and J by 7 bases, with 7 bases of the junction left unmatched. Germline CDR1 and CDR2: GTSNPN and SVGIG (reference sequence). The CDR3 totals 12 residues. The V gene is TRBV30, the J gene TRBJ1-2; 7 nucleotides match TRBD1. This receptor was identified in a human donor in a cohort sampled during active COVID-19. Sequencing was performed on peripheral blood. The chain's CDR3 is CAWGQARVGYTF. The CDR3 nucleotides read TGTGCCTGGGGACAGGCGAGGGTTGGCTACACCTTC.